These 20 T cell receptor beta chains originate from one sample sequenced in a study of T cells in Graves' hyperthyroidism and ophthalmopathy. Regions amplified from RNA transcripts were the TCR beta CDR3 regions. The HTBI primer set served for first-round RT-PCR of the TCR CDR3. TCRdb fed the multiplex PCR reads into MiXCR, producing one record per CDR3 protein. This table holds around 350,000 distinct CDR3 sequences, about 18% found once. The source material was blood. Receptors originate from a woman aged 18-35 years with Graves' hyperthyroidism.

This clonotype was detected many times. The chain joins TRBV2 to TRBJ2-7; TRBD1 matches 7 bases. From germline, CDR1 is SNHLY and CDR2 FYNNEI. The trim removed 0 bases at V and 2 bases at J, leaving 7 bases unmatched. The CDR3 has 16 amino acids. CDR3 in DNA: TGTGCCAGCAGTGAAGCTTGGGACAGACGCACCTACGAGCAGTACTTC. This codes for CASSEAWDRRTYEQYF. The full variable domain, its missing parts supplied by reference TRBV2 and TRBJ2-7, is EPEVTQTPSHQVTQMGQEVILRCVPISNHLYFYWYRQILGQKVEFLVSFYNNEISEKSEIFDDQFSVERPDGSNFTLKIRSTKLEDSAMYFCASSEAWDRRTYEQYFGPGTRLTVT.

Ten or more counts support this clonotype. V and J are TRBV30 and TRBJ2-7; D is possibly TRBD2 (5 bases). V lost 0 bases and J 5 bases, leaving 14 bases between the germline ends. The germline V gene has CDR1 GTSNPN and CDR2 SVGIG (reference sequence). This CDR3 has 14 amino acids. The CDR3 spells CAWSVLRARDEQYF. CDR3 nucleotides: TGTGCCTGGAGTGTACTGCGGGCGAGGGACGAGCAGTACTTC. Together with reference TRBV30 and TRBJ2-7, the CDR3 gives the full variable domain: SQTIHQWPATLVQPVGSPLSLECTVEGTSNPNLYWYRQAAGRGLQLLFYSVGIGQISSEVPQNLSASRPQDRQFILSSKKLLLSDSGFYLCAWSVLRARDEQYFGPGTRLTVT.

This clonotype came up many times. CDR3 sequence: CASNDSGGRQPQHF. CDR3 nucleotide sequence: TGTGCCAGCAATGACAGCGGGGGCAGGCAGCCCCAGCATTTT. This sequence joins TRBV6-1 and TRBJ1-5; perhaps TRBD1 as D (6 bases). Germline values: CDR1 MNHNS, CDR2 SASEGT. Trimming left V 7 bases short and J 7 bases short, with 17 bases between. CDR3 length equals 14 residues.

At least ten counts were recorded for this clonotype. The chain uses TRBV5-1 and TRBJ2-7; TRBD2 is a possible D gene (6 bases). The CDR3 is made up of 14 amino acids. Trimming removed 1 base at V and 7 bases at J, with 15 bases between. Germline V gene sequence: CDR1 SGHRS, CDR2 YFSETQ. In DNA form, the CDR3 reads TGCGCCAGCAGCTTGATGGCAGAGGCGGGGGAGCAGTACTTC. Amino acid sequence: CASSLMAEAGEQYF. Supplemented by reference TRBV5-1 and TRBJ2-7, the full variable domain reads KAGVTQTPRYLIKTRGQQVTLSCSPISGHRSVSWYQQTPGQGLQFLFEYFSETQRNKGNFPGRFSGRQFSNSRSEMNVSTLELGDSALYLCASSLMAEAGEQYFGPGTRLTVT.

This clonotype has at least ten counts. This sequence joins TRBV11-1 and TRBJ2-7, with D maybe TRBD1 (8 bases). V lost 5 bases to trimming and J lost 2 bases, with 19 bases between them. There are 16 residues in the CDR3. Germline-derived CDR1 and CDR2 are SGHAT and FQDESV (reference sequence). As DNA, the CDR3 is TGTGCCAGCAGCCCGAGCGGGACAGGCTCTACCTACGAGCAGTACTTC. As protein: CASSPSGTGSTYEQYF.

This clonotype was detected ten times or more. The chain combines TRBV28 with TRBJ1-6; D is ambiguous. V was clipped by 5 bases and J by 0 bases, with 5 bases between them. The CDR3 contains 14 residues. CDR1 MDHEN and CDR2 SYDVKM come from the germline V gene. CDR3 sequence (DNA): TGTGCCAGCAGTCCTCGCTCCTATAATTCACCCCTCCACTTT. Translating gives CASSPRSYNSPLHF.

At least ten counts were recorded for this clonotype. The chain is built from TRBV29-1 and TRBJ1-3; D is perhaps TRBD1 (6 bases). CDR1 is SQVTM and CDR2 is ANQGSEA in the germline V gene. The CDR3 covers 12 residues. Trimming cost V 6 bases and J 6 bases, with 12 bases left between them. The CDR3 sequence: CSVGGAANTIYF. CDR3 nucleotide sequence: TGCAGCGTAGGGGGGGCCGCAAACACCATATATTTT.

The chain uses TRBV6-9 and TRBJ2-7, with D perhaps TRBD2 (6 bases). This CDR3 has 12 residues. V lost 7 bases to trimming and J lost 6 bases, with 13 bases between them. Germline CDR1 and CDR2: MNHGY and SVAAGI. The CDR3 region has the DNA TGTGCCAGCAAGAGTTACGGGGGCGAGCAGTACTTC. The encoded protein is CASKSYGGEQYF.

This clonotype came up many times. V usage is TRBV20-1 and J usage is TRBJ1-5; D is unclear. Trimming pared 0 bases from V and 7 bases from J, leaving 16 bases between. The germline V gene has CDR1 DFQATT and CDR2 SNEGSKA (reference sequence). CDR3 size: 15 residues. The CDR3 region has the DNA TGCAGTGCTAGAGATTTACAGAGGGCTGGACAGCCCCAGCATTTT. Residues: CSARDLQRAGQPQHF.

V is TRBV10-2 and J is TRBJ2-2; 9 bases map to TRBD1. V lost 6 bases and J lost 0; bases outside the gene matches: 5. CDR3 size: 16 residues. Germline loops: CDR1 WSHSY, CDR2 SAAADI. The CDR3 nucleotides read TGCGCCAGCAGCATTACAGGGGGCACGAACACCGGGGAGCTGTTTTTT. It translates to CASSITGGTNTGELFF.

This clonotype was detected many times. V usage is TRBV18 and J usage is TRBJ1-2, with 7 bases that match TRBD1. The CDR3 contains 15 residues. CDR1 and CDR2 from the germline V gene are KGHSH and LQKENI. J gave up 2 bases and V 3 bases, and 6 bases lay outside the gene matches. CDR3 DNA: TGTGCCAGCTCACCTCCAGGGGGAGGAAACTATGGCTACACCTTC. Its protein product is CASSPPGGGNYGYTF.

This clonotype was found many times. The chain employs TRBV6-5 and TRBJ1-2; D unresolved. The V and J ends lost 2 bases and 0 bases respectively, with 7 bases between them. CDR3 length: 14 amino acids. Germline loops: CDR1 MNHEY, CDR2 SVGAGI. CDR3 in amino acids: CASSYDTTNYGYTF. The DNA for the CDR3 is TGTGCCAGCAGTTACGACACCACTAACTATGGCTACACCTTC.

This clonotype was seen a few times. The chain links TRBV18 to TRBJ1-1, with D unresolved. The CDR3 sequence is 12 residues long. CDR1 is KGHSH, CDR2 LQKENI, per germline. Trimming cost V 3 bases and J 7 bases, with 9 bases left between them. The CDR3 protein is CASSPGPIEAFF. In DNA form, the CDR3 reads TGTGCCAGCTCACCCGGACCGATTGAAGCTTTCTTT.

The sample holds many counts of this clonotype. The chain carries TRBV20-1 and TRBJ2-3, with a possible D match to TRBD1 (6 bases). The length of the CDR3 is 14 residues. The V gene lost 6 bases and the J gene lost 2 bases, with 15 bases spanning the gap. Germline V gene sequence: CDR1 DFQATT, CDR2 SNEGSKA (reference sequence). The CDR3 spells CSAETGFATDTQYF. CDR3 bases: TGCAGTGCCGAAACAGGGTTTGCCACAGATACGCAGTATTTT.

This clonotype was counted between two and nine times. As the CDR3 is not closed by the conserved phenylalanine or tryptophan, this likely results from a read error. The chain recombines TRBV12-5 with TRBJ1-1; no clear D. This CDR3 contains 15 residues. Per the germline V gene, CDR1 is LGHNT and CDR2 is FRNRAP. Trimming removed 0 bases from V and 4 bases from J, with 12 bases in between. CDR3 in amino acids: CASGLVLRAGTEAFY. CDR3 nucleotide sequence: TGTGCTAGTGGTTTGGTTCTGAGGGCGGGCACTGAAGCTTTCTAT.

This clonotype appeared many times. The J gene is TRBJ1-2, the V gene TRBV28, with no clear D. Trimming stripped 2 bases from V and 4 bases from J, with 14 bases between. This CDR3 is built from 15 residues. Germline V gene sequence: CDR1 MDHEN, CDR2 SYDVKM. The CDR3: CASSLSPDSTYGYTF. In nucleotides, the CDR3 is TGTGCCAGCAGTTTAAGCCCGGACTCGACCTATGGCTACACCTTC.

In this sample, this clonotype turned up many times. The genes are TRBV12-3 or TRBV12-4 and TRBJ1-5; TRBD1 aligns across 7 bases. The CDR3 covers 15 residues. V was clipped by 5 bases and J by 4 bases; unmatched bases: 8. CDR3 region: CASSGPGQTNQPQHF. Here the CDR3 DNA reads TGTGCCAGCAGTGGGCCGGGACAGACGAATCAGCCCCAGCATTTT.

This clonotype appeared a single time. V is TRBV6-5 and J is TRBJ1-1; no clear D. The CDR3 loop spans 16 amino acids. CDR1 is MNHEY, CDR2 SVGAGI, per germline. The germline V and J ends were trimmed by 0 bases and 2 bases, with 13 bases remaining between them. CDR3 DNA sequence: TGTGCCAGCAGTTACTCGAATGTTAGACCTAACACTGAAGCTTTCTTT. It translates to CASSYSNVRPNTEAFF.

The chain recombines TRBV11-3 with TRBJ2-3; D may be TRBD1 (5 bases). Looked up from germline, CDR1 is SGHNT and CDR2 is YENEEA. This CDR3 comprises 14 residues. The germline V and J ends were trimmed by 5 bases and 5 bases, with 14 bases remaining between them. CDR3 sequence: CASSPGHSEDTQYF. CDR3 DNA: TGTGCCAGCAGCCCCGGACATTCGGAAGATACGCAGTATTTT.

The CDR3 nucleotides are TGTGTCTGCTGCGTAGAAGGCGTATCCTGGGCCGGGGAGCTGTTTTTT. Translating gives CVCCVEGVSWAGELFF. J is TRBJ2-2 and V is TRBV9; D uncertain. Germline CDR1 is SGDLS and CDR2 is YYNGEE. This CDR3 comprises 16 residues.